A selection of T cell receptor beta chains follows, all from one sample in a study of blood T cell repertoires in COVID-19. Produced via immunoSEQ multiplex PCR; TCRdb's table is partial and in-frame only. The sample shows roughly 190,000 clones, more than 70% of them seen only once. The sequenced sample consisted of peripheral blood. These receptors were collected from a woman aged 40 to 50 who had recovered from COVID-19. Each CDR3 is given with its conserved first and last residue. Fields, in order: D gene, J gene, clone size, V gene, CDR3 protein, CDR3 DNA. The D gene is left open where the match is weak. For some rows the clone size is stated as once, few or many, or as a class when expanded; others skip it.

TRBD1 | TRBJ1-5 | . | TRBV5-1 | CASSLGTGAGSNQPQHF | TGCGCCAGCAGCTTGGGGACAGGGGCGGGGAGCAATCAGCCCCAGCATTTT
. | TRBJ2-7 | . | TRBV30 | CAWSRGTPPYEQYF | TGTGCCTGGAGTCGCGGGACTCCTCCCTACGAGCAGTACTTC
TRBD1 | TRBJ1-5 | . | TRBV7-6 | CASSPRTGDQPQHF | TGTGCCAGCAGCCCCCGGACAGGGGATCAGCCCCAGCATTTT
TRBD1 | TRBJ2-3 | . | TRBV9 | CASSVMWTGGQDTQYF | TGTGCCAGCAGCGTAATGTGGACAGGGGGTCAGGATACGCAGTATTTT
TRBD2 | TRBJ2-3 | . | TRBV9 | CASRGLAEDTQYF | TGTGCCAGCAGAGGACTAGCGGAAGATACGCAGTATTTT
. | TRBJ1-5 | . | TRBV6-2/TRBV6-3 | CASSSTGYAHDQPQHF | TGTGCCAGCAGTTCCACAGGGTATGCGCACGATCAGCCCCAGCATTTT
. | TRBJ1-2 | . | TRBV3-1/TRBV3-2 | CASSQGWGPPSGYTF | TGTGCCAGCAGCCAAGGGTGGGGGCCACCCAGTGGCTACACCTTC
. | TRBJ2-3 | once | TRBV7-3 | CASSLTISTDTQYF | TGTGCCAGCAGCTTAACCATCAGCACAGATACGCAGTATTTT
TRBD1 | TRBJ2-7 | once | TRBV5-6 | CASSWGTGISYEQYF | TGTGCCAGCAGCTGGGGGACAGGGATTTCCTACGAGCAGTACTTC
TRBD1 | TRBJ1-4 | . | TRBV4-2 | CASSQDVRGWATNEKLFF | TGTGCCAGCAGCCAAGACGTCAGGGGGTGGGCAACTAATGAAAAACTGTTTTTT
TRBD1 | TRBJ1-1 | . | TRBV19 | CASSMGGTGRMNTEAFF | TGTGCCAGTAGTATGGGGGGGACAGGCCGAATGAACACTGAAGCTTTCTTT
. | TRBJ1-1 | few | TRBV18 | CASSPRGGKITEAFF | TGTGCCAGCTCACCACGGGGAGGGAAGATCACTGAAGCTTTCTTT
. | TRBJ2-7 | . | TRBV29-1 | CSVTIGVQNLRQYF | TGCAGCGTTACTATTGGAGTACAAAACCTCAGGCAGTACTTC
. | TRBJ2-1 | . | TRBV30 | CAWIFSSGSNEQFF | TGTGCCTGGATCTTTTCGTCAGGGTCCAATGAGCAGTTCTTC
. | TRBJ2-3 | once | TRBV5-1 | CASKGGSTDTQYF | TGCGCCAGCAAGGGAGGATCCACAGATACGCAGTATTTT
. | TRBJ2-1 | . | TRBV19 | CASRPSLIEGEQFF | TGTGCCAGTAGGCCCTCTCTTATCGAGGGTGAGCAGTTCTTC
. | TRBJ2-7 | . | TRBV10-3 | CAISASQTETYEQYF | TGTGCCATCAGTGCATCCCAGACAGAAACCTACGAGCAGTACTTC
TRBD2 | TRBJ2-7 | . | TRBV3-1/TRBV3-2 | CASSLSGSPHEQYF | TGTGCCAGCAGCCTTAGCGGGAGCCCCCACGAGCAGTACTTC
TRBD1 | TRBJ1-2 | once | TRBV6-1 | CASSEAIGTGAATYGYTF | TGTGCCAGCAGTGAAGCCATAGGAACAGGGGCAGCAACTTATGGCTACACCTTC
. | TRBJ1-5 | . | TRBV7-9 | CASSATGNPQPQHF | TGTGCCAGCAGCGCTACAGGGAATCCTCAGCCCCAGCATTTT
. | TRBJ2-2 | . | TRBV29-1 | CSVARLAQNTGELFF | TGCAGCGTTGCAAGGCTAGCGCAAAACACCGGGGAGCTGTTTTTT
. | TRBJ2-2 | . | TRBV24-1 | CATSGWGANTGELFF | TGTGCCACCAGCGGTTGGGGGGCGAACACCGGGGAGCTGTTTTTT
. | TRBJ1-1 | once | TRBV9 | CASSVFWDSEAFF | TGTGCCAGCAGCGTGTTCTGGGACTCCGAAGCTTTCTTT
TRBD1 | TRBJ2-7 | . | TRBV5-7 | CASSSHGTATYEQYF | TGTGCCAGCAGCTCACACGGGACAGCAACCTACGAGCAGTACTTC
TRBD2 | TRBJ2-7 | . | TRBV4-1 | CASSPPKGTSAYEQYF | TGCGCCAGCAGCCCACCAAAAGGGACTAGCGCCTACGAGCAGTACTTC
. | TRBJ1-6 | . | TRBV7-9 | CASSPRRQPSDLHF | TGTGCCAGCAGCCCACGGAGACAGCCTTCAGACCTCCACTTT